These 23 T cell receptor beta chains were all obtained from the same sample, sequenced in a study of CD8 T cells in Susac syndrome. Reverse transcription of about 0.5 to 1 ug RNA was carried out with random hexamers. TCRdb re-derived calls from the immunoSEQ multiplex PCR reads in MiXCR, one entry per CDR3 protein. The sample has about 280,000 distinct CDR3 sequences, 70% to 90% seen once. The specimen sequenced was CD8+ T cells from PBMCs. All receptors come from a human donor with multiple sclerosis.

CDR3: CASSEATRVAGEETQYF. CDR3 DNA sequence: TGTGCCAGCAGTGAAGCGACGAGGGTAGCGGGAGAAGAGACCCAGTACTTC. This chain links TRBV2 with TRBJ2-5, with 9 nucleotides matching TRBD2. CDR1 and CDR2 from the germline V gene are SNHLY and FYNNEI. The trim removed 0 bases at V and 3 bases at J, leaving 8 bases unmatched. The CDR3 sequence is 17 residues long.

V gene TRBV12-3 or TRBV12-4 combines with J gene TRBJ2-7; 8 bases match TRBD1. CDR3 length: 15 amino acids. V lost 8 bases to trimming and J lost 4 bases; unmatched junction nucleotides: 13. CDR3 loop: CASSRERQGTYEQYF. CDR3 nucleotide sequence: TGTGCCAGCTCAAGAGAGAGACAGGGGACATACGAGCAGTACTTC.

As DNA, the CDR3 is TGTGCCAGCAGTTTGGGGTACCAAGAGACCCAGTACTTC. Amino acid sequence: CASSLGYQETQYF. The chain couples TRBV27 to TRBJ2-5; the D is unclear. Germline assignment: CDR1 MNHEY and CDR2 SMNVEV (reference sequence). This CDR3 spans 13 amino acids. V gave up 3 bases and J gave up 0 bases, with 5 bases separating them.

In its sample, this clonotype was seen once. The rearrangement links TRBV29-1 to TRBJ2-1; 8 positions match TRBD1. The V segment lost 6 bases and the J segment 3 bases; nucleotides outside the gene matches: 13. Germline loops: CDR1 SQVTM, CDR2 ANQGSEA. This CDR3 spans 16 amino acids. CDR3 sequence reads: CSVGGGQGRNYNEQFF. In nucleotides, the CDR3 is TGCAGCGTGGGGGGTGGACAGGGACGGAACTACAATGAGCAGTTCTTC.

The J gene is TRBJ2-7, the V gene TRBV2; no clear D gene. The CDR3 runs 10 residues. Between the trimmed V and J ends, which lost 5 bases and 3 bases, there was a span of 2 bases. Germline values: CDR1 SNHLY, CDR2 FYNNEI. The CDR3 DNA is TGTGCCAGCAGTTACTACGAGCAGTACTTC. Translated, it gives CASSYYEQYF. The variable domain in full, with the rest retrieved from reference TRBV2 and TRBJ2-7, is EPEVTQTPSHQVTQMGQEVILRCVPISNHLYFYWYRQILGQKVEFLVSFYNNEISEKSEIFDDQFSVERPDGSNFTLKIRSTKLEDSAMYFCASSYYEQYFGPGTRLTVT.

V gene TRBV30 combines with J gene TRBJ1-1; no definite D call. V lost 3 bases and J 1 base, leaving 9 bases between the germline ends. The germline CDR1 and CDR2 sequences are GTSNPN and SVGIG (reference sequence). The CDR3 totals 13 residues. The CDR3 DNA sequence: TGTGCCTGGAGACCCGTAAAGAACACTGAAGCTTTCTTT. Residues: CAWRPVKNTEAFF.

This clonotype was detected only once. The J gene is TRBJ2-1, the V gene TRBV11-1, with 8 positions matching TRBD1. Looked up from germline, CDR1 is SGHAT and CDR2 is FQDESV (reference sequence). Losses at the gene ends were 5 bases for V and 3 bases for J; bases not matched to a gene: 6. There are 15 residues in the CDR3. For the CDR3, the DNA is TGTGCCAGCAGCGTGGGGGACAGGCTCTACAATGAGCAGTTCTTC. It specifies CASSVGDRLYNEQFF.

The chain is built from TRBV4-1 and TRBJ2-7, with a weak D call TRBD1 (6 bases). Germline-derived CDR1 and CDR2 are MGHRA and YSYEKL. The CDR3 is 18 amino acids. V lost 0 bases to trimming and J lost 2 bases, with 20 bases between them. CDR3 loop: CASSQDRGGSYLPYEQYF. The CDR3 nucleotides are TGCGCCAGCAGCCAAGATAGAGGGGGTAGCTACTTGCCCTACGAGCAGTACTTC.

Only one count was recorded for this clonotype. The V and J genes are TRBV27 and TRBJ2-5; D is uncertain. This CDR3 comprises 16 residues. With 4 bases removed from V and 1 base from J, the gap between germline ends came to 16 bases. The germline V gene has CDR1 MNHEY and CDR2 SMNVEV (reference sequence). The CDR3 bases are TGTGCCAGCAGTTGGAGTGGCGGCGAGTCCCAAGAGACCCAGTACTTC. This translates into CASSWSGGESQETQYF.

On this clonotype: No conserved phenylalanine or tryptophan is present at the end of the CDR3, so a read error is the likely explanation. This chain connects TRBV19 to TRBJ2-7, with TRBD2 as a possible D gene (6 bases). Trimming left V 5 bases short and J 1 base short, with 12 bases between. The CDR3 has 14 residues. Per germline, CDR1 LNHDA and CDR2 SQIVND (reference sequence). The CDR3 loop reads CASSSGLTSYEQYL. The CDR3 DNA sequence: TGTGCCAGTAGTTCGGGACTCACATCCTACGAGCAGTACCTC.

The J gene is TRBJ1-1, the V gene TRBV29-1; 7 bases are a match to TRBD1. Trimming at V came to 5 bases and at J to 11 bases, leaving 8 bases not matched to a gene. The CDR3 covers 11 residues. Germline-derived CDR1 and CDR2 are SQVTM and ANQGSEA. The CDR3 coding sequence is TGCAGCGTTCGTCGAGACAGGGAGGCTTTCTTT. This encodes CSVRRDREAFF. The complete variable domain, with remaining parts taken from reference TRBV29-1 and TRBJ1-1, reads SAVISQKPSRDICQRGTSLTIQCQVDSQVTMMFWYRQQPGQSLTLIATANQGSEATYESGFVIDKFPISRPNLTFSTLTVSNMSPEDSSIYLCSVRRDREAFFGQGTRLTVV.

V gene TRBV4-1 combines with J gene TRBJ1-5; 7 bases are shared with TRBD1. The CDR3 is 17 residues long. The germline V gene has CDR1 MGHRA and CDR2 YSYEKL. V gave up 4 bases and J gave up 5 bases; unmatched junction bases: 14. For the CDR3, the DNA is TGCGCCAGCAGCCCATATAGTACAGGGGCCGCTTATCAGCCCCAGCATTTT. It specifies CASSPYSTGAAYQPQHF.

The chain combines TRBV30 with TRBJ1-1; D is uncertain. There are 15 residues in the CDR3. Germline V gene sequence: CDR1 GTSNPN, CDR2 SVGIG (reference sequence). Trimming took off 4 bases at V and 2 bases at J, with 17 bases between the two ends. The CDR3 nucleotides read TGTGCCTGGAACCTCGAGGGCGGCCCAAACACTGAAGCTTTCTTT. It is translated as CAWNLEGGPNTEAFF.

The chain is built from TRBV6-5 and TRBJ2-7; D uncertain. V was trimmed by 2 bases and J by 3 bases, leaving 8 bases between them. The CDR3 has 13 residues. CDR1 is MNHEY, CDR2 SVGAGI, per germline. The chain's CDR3 is CASSYDKGYEQYF. The CDR3, as DNA: TGTGCCAGCAGTTACGACAAAGGCTACGAGCAGTACTTC.

This clonotype was observed a single time. The J gene is TRBJ1-2, the V gene TRBV25-1; D unresolved. Per the germline V gene, CDR1 is MGHDK and CDR2 is SYGVNS. The germline V and J ends were trimmed by 6 bases and 7 bases, with 18 bases remaining between them. CDR3 length: 14 residues. DNA of the CDR3: TGTGCCAGCAGGGAGAAGGCAGATGGATTTGGCTACACCTTC. Its protein is CASREKADGFGYTF.

The rearrangement links TRBV7-2 to TRBJ2-3; perhaps D is TRBD1 or TRBD2 (5 bases each). Germline V CDR1 and CDR2: SGHTA, FQGNSA. This CDR3 is built from 18 residues. The V and J ends lost 5 bases and 0 bases respectively, with 21 bases between them. The CDR3 DNA is TGTGCCAGCAGCGTTCCGGGACGGAGTAGAGCTAGCACAGATACGCAGTATTTT. Translating it yields CASSVPGRSRASTDTQYF.

The chain employs TRBV27 and TRBJ2-7, with a possible D match to TRBD2 (7 bases). Germline CDR1 MNHEY, CDR2 SMNVEV (reference sequence). V was trimmed by 5 bases and J by 2 bases, leaving 22 bases between them. The CDR3 runs 17 residues. CDR3 DNA: TGTGCCAGCAGTCCATCCGCGGGGGACACCGGGACCTACGAGCAGTACTTC. Translating gives CASSPSAGDTGTYEQYF.

J is TRBJ2-7 and V is TRBV20-1, with TRBD2 as a possible D gene (6 bases). The CDR3 extends over 17 amino acids. V was shortened by 1 base and J by 0 bases, with 19 bases between the two germline ends. Germline CDR1 and CDR2: DFQATT and SNEGSKA (reference sequence). The CDR3 DNA reads TGCAGTGCTAGAGTTTTGGGACGGTCGGGACTCTCCTACGAGCAGTACTTC. Protein: CSARVLGRSGLSYEQYF.

With regard to this clonotype: The CDR3 carries no conserved terminal phenylalanine or tryptophan, so it likely arises from a read error. This chain uses TRBV5-6 with TRBJ1-2, with D perhaps TRBD1 (6 bases). The germline V gene encodes CDR1 SGHDT and CDR2 YYEEEE. The V gene lost 4 bases and the J gene lost 4 bases, with 14 bases spanning the gap. This CDR3 has 14 residues. This chain's CDR3 is CASSLGARGYGYTL. CDR3 bases: TGTGCCAGCAGCCTGGGGGCGCGTGGCTATGGCTACACCCTC.

The J gene is TRBJ2-6, the V gene TRBV23-1; TRBD2 is a possible D gene (6 bases). TRBV23-1 is noted as an ORF with a role that remains uncertain. The CDR3 contains 17 residues. Trimming took off 1 base at V and 4 bases at J, with 14 bases between the two ends. CDR3 nucleotide sequence: TGCGCCAGCAGTCAATGGGGGGTGGTGACGGGGGCCAACGTCCTGACTTTC. Amino acids: CASSQWGVVTGANVLTF.

This clonotype occurred once. The rearrangement joins TRBV7-8 to TRBJ2-1; possibly TRBD1 for D (5 bases). The germline gives CDR1 SGHVS, CDR2 FQNEAQ. The V end lost 2 bases, the J end lost 5 bases, and 28 bases lay between the germline ends. The CDR3 spans 20 residues. The chain's CDR3 is CASSLWRREMKRTHDNEQFF. The CDR3 region has the DNA TGTGCCAGCAGCTTATGGCGGAGAGAGATGAAACGGACACATGACAATGAGCAGTTCTTC.

The chain carries TRBV27 and TRBJ1-2, with D unresolved. V was clipped by 5 bases and J by 4 bases, with 14 bases between them. This CDR3 spans 14 amino acids. Germline V gene sequence: CDR1 MNHEY, CDR2 SMNVEV (reference sequence). CDR3 residues: CASSLLGVGYGYTF. The CDR3 DNA follows: TGTGCCAGCAGTCTCCTCGGGGTAGGCTATGGCTACACCTTC.

J is TRBJ2-7 and V is TRBV10-3, with TRBD2 matching 12 bases. V lost 8 bases to trimming and J lost 0 bases; unmatched junction nucleotides: 8. CDR1 ENHRY and CDR2 SYGVKD come from the germline V gene. There are 16 residues in the CDR3. The CDR3 protein is CAIVGTSGPRSYEQYF. CDR3 DNA: TGTGCCATCGTCGGGACTAGCGGGCCCCGCTCCTACGAGCAGTACTTC.